The source of this TCR beta chain is a study of shared clonotypes between healthy human individuals. The V end lost 0 bases, the J end lost 2 bases, and 5 bases lay between the germline ends. CDR3 length: 13 amino acids. Per the germline V gene, CDR1 is SGHDT and CDR2 is YYEEEE. Data came from immunoSEQ multiplex PCR; TCRdb stores just in-frame clones and leaves some out. The sample yields about 1 million clones, around four fifths seen once. All donors were Caucasian adults living in Nashville, Tennessee. Into CD45RA+ naive and CD45RA-negative memory subsets, the CD4+ cells were split. The sequence derives from a young man in good health. V is TRBV5-6 and J is TRBJ1-1; D remains unclear. Sequencing used memory CD4+ T cells sorted from blood. Subset in this sample: CD45RA-negative fraction. Written as DNA, the CDR3 is TGTGCCAGCAGCTTGGATCAAAACACTGAAGCTTTCTTT. Translation: CASSLDQNTEAFF.